The T cell receptor (beta chain) under discussion was sequenced for a study of cytomegalovirus exposure and HLA in healthy donors. Sequencing was performed with immunoSEQ multiplex PCR; in TCRdb, only in-frame clones are kept and a portion is missing. The sample records approximately 80,000 clones, over 85% being singletons. The CDR3 extends over 17 amino acids. CDR1 SNHLY and CDR2 FYNNEI come from the germline V gene. The junction had 18 bases not matched to a gene; V was cut back by 6 bases and J by 5 bases. The sample taken for sequencing was PBMCs. The sequence was obtained from a woman in her twenties or thirties in good health and CMV-seronegative. J is TRBJ1-1 and V is TRBV2; 7 bases align to TRBD1. The CDR3 spells CASRDLSSMTGSTEAFF. In DNA, the CDR3 is TGTGCCAGCAGAGACCTCTCAAGCATGACAGGGTCAACTGAAGCTTTCTTT.